This TCR beta chain was found in a study of blood T cell repertoires in COVID-19. Germline trimming cut 5 bases from V and 6 bases from J; bases unmatched to any gene: 9. The V gene's germline CDR1 is PRHDT and CDR2 FYEKMQ (reference sequence). This CDR3 is built from 15 residues. This table comes from immunoSEQ multiplex PCR, and its TCRdb copy is limited to in-frame clones, with some not included. The sample includes roughly 240,000 clones, almost 85% of them seen just once. Only one count was recorded for this clone. This clonotype was sampled from a woman in her forties or fifties with acute COVID-19. The chain uses TRBV13 and TRBJ1-3, with 8 bases fitting TRBD1. Material for sequencing was PBMCs or T cells enriched from blood (not recorded which). CDR3: CASSPRTGIENTIYF. CDR3 in DNA: TGTGCCAGCAGCCCGAGGACAGGGATTGAAAACACCATATATTTT.